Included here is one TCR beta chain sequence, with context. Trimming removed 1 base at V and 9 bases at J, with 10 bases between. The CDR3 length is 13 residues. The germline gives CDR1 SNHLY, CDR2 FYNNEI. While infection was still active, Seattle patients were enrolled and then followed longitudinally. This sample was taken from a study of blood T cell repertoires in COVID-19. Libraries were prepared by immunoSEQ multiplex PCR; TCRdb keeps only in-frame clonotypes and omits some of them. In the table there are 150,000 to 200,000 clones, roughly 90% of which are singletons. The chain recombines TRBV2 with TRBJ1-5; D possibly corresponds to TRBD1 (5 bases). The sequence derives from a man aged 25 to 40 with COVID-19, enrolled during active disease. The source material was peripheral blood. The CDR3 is CASSEGGVPPQHF. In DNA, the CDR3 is TGTGCCAGCAGTGAAGGGGGGGTCCCGCCCCAGCATTTT. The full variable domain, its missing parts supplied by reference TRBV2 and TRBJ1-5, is EPEVTQTPSHQVTQMGQEVILRCVPISNHLYFYWYRQILGQKVEFLVSFYNNEISEKSEIFDDQFSVERPDGSNFTLKIRSTKLEDSAMYFCASSEGGVPPQHFGDGTRLSIL.